These T cell receptor beta chains were read from a single sample in a study of shared clonotypes between healthy human individuals. Data came from immunoSEQ multiplex PCR; TCRdb stores just in-frame clones and leaves some out. The sample has over a million clones; about three quarters are singletons. The sequenced material came from memory CD4+ T cells sorted from blood. The receptor source for this set is a man aged 18 to 29 in good health. The CDR3 runs from the conserved cysteine through the conserved F or W. The D gene is left open where the match is weak. Size tells how often a clone was seen (once, few, many) or the class of an expanded clone, and some rows leave it out.

j_call | d_call | clone_size | v_call | cdr3_aa | cdr3_nt
TRBJ1-2 | NA | NA | TRBV6-6 | CASSYEGIVGGYTF | TGTGCCAGCAGTTATGAGGGGATCGTTGGTGGCTACACCTTC
TRBJ1-3 | NA | NA | TRBV7-2 | CASKPHDTNRVPGNTIYF | TGTGCCAGCAAACCGCACGACACTAACAGGGTACCTGGAAACACCATATATTTT
TRBJ1-2 | NA | NA | TRBV5-1 | CASSFQPEDYGYTF | TGCGCCAGCAGCTTTCAACCGGAGGACTATGGCTACACCTTC
TRBJ2-3 | TRBD2 | once | TRBV6-1 | CASSPLAGGVDTQYF | TGTGCCAGCAGTCCACTAGCGGGAGGGGTAGATACGCAGTATTTT
TRBJ1-1 | NA | NA | TRBV6-6 | CASSTGGRNTEAFF | TGTGCCAGCAGTACCGGGGGAAGGAACACTGAAGCTTTCTTT
TRBJ1-5 | TRBD1 | few | TRBV11-2 | CASSFSGGNNQPQHF | TGTGCCAGCAGCTTCTCAGGGGGAAACAATCAGCCCCAGCATTTT
TRBJ1-1 | TRBD1 | NA | TRBV18 | CASSPLYRTGNTEAFF | TGTGCCAGCTCACCATTGTATAGGACAGGGAACACTGAAGCTTTCTTT
TRBJ2-2 | TRBD1 | once | TRBV6-6 | CASSSPGQADTGELFF | TGTGCCAGCAGCTCCCCGGGACAGGCAGACACCGGGGAGCTGTTTTTT
TRBJ1-1 | TRBD1 | few | TRBV5-1 | CASSPRQGANTEAFF | TGCGCCAGCAGCCCTAGACAGGGCGCCAACACTGAAGCTTTCTTT
TRBJ2-6 | NA | few | TRBV29-1 | CSVRTAGSGANVLTF | TGCAGCGTGAGGACGGCGGGCTCTGGGGCCAACGTCCTGACTTTC
TRBJ2-5 | NA | NA | TRBV5-1 | CASSLVGVGGETQYF | TGCGCCAGCAGCTTGGTCGGTGTGGGGGGCGAGACCCAGTACTTC
TRBJ2-5 | NA | NA | TRBV7-2 | CASSGRNQETQYF | TGTGCCTCCTCCGGCAGGAACCAAGAGACCCAGTACTTC
TRBJ1-4 | NA | NA | TRBV4-3 | CASSQDRAPYEKLFF | TGCGCCAGCAGCCAAGATCGCGCGCCGTACGAAAAACTGTTTTTT
TRBJ2-7 | TRBD1 | NA | TRBV4-1 | CASSQGVPRTGGRGEQYF | TGCGCCAGCAGCCAAGGAGTCCCCCGGACAGGGGGCCGAGGGGAGCAGTACTTC
TRBJ2-7 | TRBD1 | NA | TRBV9 | CASSGGQGIYEQYF | TGTGCCAGCAGCGGTGGACAGGGTATCTACGAGCAGTACTTC
TRBJ2-3 | NA | NA | TRBV11-1 | CASGAEGLTDTQYF | TGTGCCAGCGGGGCAGAGGGCTTAACAGATACGCAGTATTTT
TRBJ1-5 | TRBD1 | once | TRBV28 | CASSQTGGYQPQHF | TGTGCCAGCAGCCAGACAGGGGGCTATCAGCCCCAGCATTTT
TRBJ2-7 | NA | NA | TRBV11-2 | CASSPRERLDEQYF | TGTGCCAGCAGCCCGAGGGAGAGATTGGACGAGCAGTACTTC
TRBJ1-2 | NA | NA | TRBV9 | CASSIYTGNYGYTF | TGTGCCAGCAGCATCTATACAGGGAACTATGGCTACACCTTC
TRBJ2-1 | TRBD2 | NA | TRBV11-2 | CASSSLKVAGGPSEQFF | TGTGCCAGCAGCTCCCTTAAGGTGGCGGGAGGGCCCAGTGAGCAGTTCTTC
TRBJ1-5 | TRBD1 | once | TRBV6-1 | CASSELRQGSQPQHF | TGTGCCAGCAGTGAACTGCGACAGGGTAGTCAGCCCCAGCATTTT
TRBJ2-7 | TRBD2 | NA | TRBV13 | CASSLTAGTSGAQGQYF | TGTGCCAGCAGCCTGACAGCCGGGACTAGCGGGGCCCAGGGGCAGTACTTC
TRBJ2-3 | NA | NA | TRBV7-2 | CASSLVGRAADTQYF | TGTGCCAGCAGCTTAGTTGGCAGGGCCGCAGATACGCAGTATTTT
TRBJ2-3 | NA | NA | TRBV7-6 | CASSLGGGQTDTQYF | TGTGCCAGCAGCCTAGGGGGGGGGCAAACAGATACGCAGTATTTT
TRBJ2-1 | NA | once | TRBV21-1 | CASSKAQQGRYNEQFF | TGTGCCAGCAGCAAAGCTCAACAGGGCCGCTACAATGAGCAGTTCTTC
TRBJ1-4 | TRBD1 | NA | TRBV7-9 | CASSLDGTGLEKLFF | TGTGCCAGCAGCTTAGACGGGACAGGGTTAGAAAAACTGTTTTTT
TRBJ1-2 | NA | NA | TRBV28 | CASKPGGLWGYTF | TGTGCCAGCAAGCCCGGGGGGCTGTGGGGCTACACCTTC
TRBJ2-1 | TRBD1 | NA | TRBV25-1 | CASSPGQGHVHEQFF | TGTGCCAGCAGTCCGGGACAGGGTCATGTCCATGAGCAGTTCTTC
TRBJ2-1 | TRBD2 | NA | TRBV9 | CASSVSGGNSYNEQFF | TGTGCCAGCAGCGTTAGCGGGGGGAACTCCTACAATGAGCAGTTCTTC
TRBJ2-7 | TRBD2 | few | TRBV27 | CASSLAGWGSRNYEQYF | TGTGCCAGCAGTCTAGCGGGCTGGGGGTCCCGGAACTACGAGCAGTACTTC
TRBJ1-4 | NA | few | TRBV19 | CASSGAATRTSEKLFF | TGTGCCAGTAGTGGCGCGGCAACAAGGACCTCTGAAAAACTGTTTTTT
TRBJ1-5 | NA | NA | TRBV7-2 | CASSSNNQPQHF | TGTGCCAGCAGCTCAAACAATCAGCCCCAGCATTTT
TRBJ1-5 | NA | few | TRBV7-9 | CASSLQEFNQPQHF | TGTGCCAGCAGCCTACAGGAGTTCAATCAGCCCCAGCATTTT
TRBJ2-1 | TRBD2 | NA | TRBV5-8 | CASSFRLAGSSYNEQFF | TGTGCCAGCAGCTTCAGGCTAGCGGGAAGCTCCTACAATGAGCAGTTCTTC
TRBJ1-1 | TRBD1 | NA | TRBV28 | CASSSPGTGPLEAFF | TGTGCCAGCAGTTCGCCGGGGACAGGGCCTCTTGAAGCTTTCTTT
TRBJ2-1 | NA | NA | TRBV27 | CASSPVGSYNEQFF | TGTGCCAGCAGTCCGGTCGGCTCCTACAATGAGCAGTTCTTC
TRBJ2-7 | NA | NA | TRBV5-5 | CASSSLPEDVYEQYF | TGTGCCAGCAGCTCCTTACCAGAGGACGTGTACGAGCAGTACTTC
TRBJ1-2 | NA | NA | TRBV29-1 | CSVVQGGYTF | TGCAGCGTTGTTCAGGGGGGCTACACCTTC
TRBJ2-7 | TRBD1 | NA | TRBV12-5 | CASGLGQGQKDEQYF | TGTGCTAGTGGTTTGGGACAGGGGCAGAAGGACGAGCAGTACTTC
TRBJ1-1 | NA | once | TRBV5-6 | CASSFGGNTEAFF | TGTGCCAGCAGTTTTGGAGGGAACACTGAAGCTTTCTTT
TRBJ1-6 | NA | NA | TRBV19 | CASSSVDSSYNSPLHF | TGTGCCAGTAGCTCCGTAGACAGCTCCTATAATTCACCCCTCCACTTT
TRBJ2-7 | TRBD1 | NA | TRBV6-1 | CASRLLRDSSYEQYF | TGTGCCAGCAGACTCCTCCGGGACAGCTCCTACGAGCAGTACTTC